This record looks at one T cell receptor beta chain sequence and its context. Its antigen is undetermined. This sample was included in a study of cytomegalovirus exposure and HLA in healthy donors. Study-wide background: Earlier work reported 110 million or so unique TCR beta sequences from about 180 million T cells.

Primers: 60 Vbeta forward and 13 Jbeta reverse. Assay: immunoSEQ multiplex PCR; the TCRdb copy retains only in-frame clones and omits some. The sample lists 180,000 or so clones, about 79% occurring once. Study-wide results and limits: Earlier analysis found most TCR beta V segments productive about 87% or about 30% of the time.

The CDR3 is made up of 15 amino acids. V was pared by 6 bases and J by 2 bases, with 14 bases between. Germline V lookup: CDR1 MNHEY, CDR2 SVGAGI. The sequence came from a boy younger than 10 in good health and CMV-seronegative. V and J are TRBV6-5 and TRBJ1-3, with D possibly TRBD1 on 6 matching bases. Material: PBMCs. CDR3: CASSNRAPPGNTIYF. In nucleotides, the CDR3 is TGTGCCAGCAGCAACAGGGCGCCTCCTGGAAACACCATATATTTT.